This entry is about one TCR beta chain. Its antigen is currently unknown. The CDR3 extends over 13 amino acids. V lost 8 bases and J lost 4, with 14 bases in between. Germline CDR1 and CDR2: MDHEN and SYDVKM. Sequencing used immunoSEQ v3.0 at survey level. Clones were sequenced by immunoSEQ multiplex PCR, and TCRdb holds only the in-frame ones, with some missing. This table holds about 38,000 clones, over 75% found once. The data were taken from a study of long-term antiretroviral therapy in people with HIV. The wider study: The oldest specimens predate the 2015 immediate-ART recommendation by about a decade. Study-wide points: The repertoire was dominated at all time points by clones expanded before ART. Relative to transplant donor controls, diversity remained lower despite increasing after ART. Whereas controls had wider CDR3 length ranges, HIV repertoires had narrower ones.

Source: unsorted PBMCs, taken 1.5 years after starting antiretroviral therapy. The sequence came from a man between 18 and 29 years old with HIV. V usage is TRBV28 and J usage is TRBJ1-1; maybe TRBD1 (6 bases). CDR3 protein: CASENPQGTEAFF. CDR3 nucleotide sequence: TGTGCCAGCGAGAACCCACAGGGCACTGAAGCTTTCTTT.